This TCR beta chain was retrieved from a study of T cell repertoires in cytomegalovirus infection. On this clonotype itself: Its antigen is unknown.

TCRdb recomputed calls from the reads with MiXCR, one row per CDR3 protein. The data show approximately 120,000 distinct CDR3 sequences, approximately 30% seen once. With V trimmed by 0 bases and J by 1 base, 5 bases remained unmatched. The CDR3 contains 16 residues. Germline CDR1 and CDR2: WSHSY and SAAADI. This sequence joins TRBV10-2 and TRBJ2-5; 7 bases align to TRBD2. This TCR was recovered from a human donor in good health (CMV status not recorded). Some clones in this sample may be carry-over from other donors' samples. This specimen was CD8+ T cells from cultured PBMCs, taken from culture after CMV antigen stimulation. CDR3 protein: CASSESTRGGQETQYF. The CDR3 DNA reads TGCGCCAGCAGTGAGTCGACTCGCGGGGGCCAAGAGACCCAGTACTTC.